The 2 T cell receptor beta chains reported below all come from one sample, sequenced in a study of cytomegalovirus exposure and HLA in healthy donors. A multiplex PCR was run with 60 Vbeta primers and 13 Jbeta primers. Assay: immunoSEQ multiplex PCR; the TCRdb copy retains only in-frame clones and omits some. The table lists 180,000 or so clones, around 80% of them singletons, with 1.5% in the top ten. The sequenced sample was PBMCs. The receptors derive from a middle-aged man in good health and CMV-seronegative.

This clone has a single count. This sequence joins TRBV6-5 and TRBJ2-5, with 8 nucleotides matching TRBD2. CDR1 MNHEY and CDR2 SVGAGI come from the germline V gene. The V gene end was trimmed by 1 base and the J gene end by 5 bases; junction bases not matched to a gene: 9. This CDR3 has 16 residues. This CDR3 reads CASSYLPGGPRETQYF. Written as DNA, the CDR3 is TGTGCCAGCAGTTACTTACCGGGAGGGCCCCGGGAGACCCAGTACTTC.

The gene calls are TRBV7-2 and TRBJ1-2; no definite D call. The V gene lost 5 bases and the J gene lost 8 bases, with 9 bases spanning the gap. Germline V gene data show CDR1 as SGHTA and CDR2 as FQGNSA. There are 11 residues in the CDR3. CDR3 amino acids: CASSAGGGYTF. CDR3 nucleotides: TGTGCCAGCAGCGCCGGAGGGGGCTACACCTTC.